This is a list of T cell receptor beta chains from one sample in a study of a mutant IDH1 vaccine in newly diagnosed glioma. Method: immunoSEQ multiplex PCR; TCRdb's copy keeps in-frame clones and lacks some. The sample consists of approximately 50,000 clones, 88% of them appearing once. No antigens are known for them. The source material was PBMCs, sampled from a glioma patient whose treatment included an IDH1 peptide vaccine. The origin of the receptors is a woman in her thirties or forties with glioma. Each CDR3 is given with its conserved first and last residue. Fields, in order: clone size, J gene, V gene, D gene, CDR3 protein, CDR3 DNA. The D gene is left open where the match is weak. The listing skips clone size in some rows; elsewhere it reads once, few, many or a size class.

clone size: -
J gene: TRBJ2-6
V gene: TRBV5-1
D gene: -
CDR3 protein: CASSLQGLGANVLTF
CDR3 DNA: TGCGCCAGCAGCTTACAGGGTTTAGGGGCCAACGTCCTGACTTTC

clone size: -
J gene: TRBJ1-1
V gene: TRBV10-3
D gene: -
CDR3 protein: CAISRGRDTMNTEAFF
CDR3 DNA: TGTGCCATCAGTCGGGGCCGGGACACAATGAACACTGAAGCTTTCTTT

clone size: -
J gene: TRBJ1-4
V gene: TRBV7-9
D gene: -
CDR3 protein: CASSQGDVRSEKLFF
CDR3 DNA: TGTGCCAGCAGCCAAGGCGACGTTAGAAGCGAAAAACTGTTTTTT

clone size: -
J gene: TRBJ2-7
V gene: TRBV27
D gene: -
CDR3 protein: CASSTLGGVGEQYF
CDR3 DNA: TGTGCCAGCAGTACGCTCGGGGGAGTTGGCGAGCAGTACTTC

clone size: -
J gene: TRBJ2-3
V gene: TRBV4-1
D gene: -
CDR3 protein: CASSQDSNGLITDTQYF
CDR3 DNA: TGCGCCAGCAGCCAAGATAGTAACGGACTCATCACAGATACGCAGTATTTT

clone size: once
J gene: TRBJ2-1
V gene: TRBV29-1
D gene: TRBD2
CDR3 protein: CSVFSPGLAVYNEQFF
CDR3 DNA: TGCAGCGTTTTTTCCCCGGGACTAGCGGTGTACAATGAGCAGTTCTTC

clone size: -
J gene: TRBJ1-6
V gene: TRBV5-5
D gene: -
CDR3 protein: CASSLQQRGLNSPLHF
CDR3 DNA: TGTGCCAGCAGCTTGCAACAAAGAGGGCTTAATTCACCCCTCCACTTT

clone size: -
J gene: TRBJ2-1
V gene: TRBV6-6
D gene: TRBD2
CDR3 protein: CASKVAGDGNEQFF
CDR3 DNA: TGTGCCAGCAAAGTTGCGGGAGACGGGAATGAGCAGTTCTTC

clone size: -
J gene: TRBJ1-5
V gene: TRBV19
D gene: -
CDR3 protein: CASSIIGYNQPQHF
CDR3 DNA: TGTGCCAGTAGTATAATCGGCTACAATCAGCCCCAGCATTTT

clone size: -
J gene: TRBJ1-2
V gene: TRBV5-1
D gene: -
CDR3 protein: CASSLAPDYGYTF
CDR3 DNA: TGCGCCAGCAGCTTAGCACCAGACTATGGCTACACCTTC

clone size: -
J gene: TRBJ1-5
V gene: TRBV18
D gene: TRBD1
CDR3 protein: CASSPAAGGPLNQPQHF
CDR3 DNA: TGTGCCAGCTCACCCGCGGCAGGGGGCCCTTTAAATCAGCCCCAGCATTTT

clone size: -
J gene: TRBJ1-5
V gene: TRBV2
D gene: -
CDR3 protein: CATHRDSNQPQHF
CDR3 DNA: TGTGCCACACACAGAGATAGCAATCAGCCCCAGCATTTT

clone size: -
J gene: TRBJ2-1
V gene: TRBV5-1
D gene: TRBD1
CDR3 protein: CASSLGGTGFNEQFF
CDR3 DNA: TGCGCCAGCAGCTTGGGAGGGACAGGGTTCAATGAGCAGTTCTTC

clone size: -
J gene: TRBJ1-2
V gene: TRBV4-3
D gene: TRBD1
CDR3 protein: CASSQDAHLDREYGYTF
CDR3 DNA: TGCGCCAGCAGCCAAGATGCTCATTTGGACAGGGAATATGGCTACACCTTC

clone size: once
J gene: TRBJ2-7
V gene: TRBV4-1
D gene: -
CDR3 protein: CASSHDREGNYEQYF
CDR3 DNA: TGCGCCAGCAGCCACGACAGGGAGGGGAACTACGAGCAGTACTTC

clone size: -
J gene: TRBJ2-1
V gene: TRBV7-2
D gene: TRBD2
CDR3 protein: CASSLGLAGSRNEQFF
CDR3 DNA: TGTGCCAGCAGCTTAGGGCTAGCGGGGAGCCGCAATGAGCAGTTCTTC

clone size: -
J gene: TRBJ1-5
V gene: TRBV19
D gene: TRBD1
CDR3 protein: CASSSDRDQPQHF
CDR3 DNA: TGTGCCAGTAGCTCCGACAGGGATCAGCCCCAGCATTTT

clone size: -
J gene: TRBJ2-7
V gene: TRBV6-5
D gene: -
CDR3 protein: CASSIGTDNEQYF
CDR3 DNA: TGTGCCAGCAGCATCGGGACGGACAACGAGCAGTACTTC

clone size: -
J gene: TRBJ2-7
V gene: TRBV25-1
D gene: TRBD1
CDR3 protein: CASSPPDRVSYEQYF
CDR3 DNA: TGTGCCAGCAGTCCCCCGGACAGGGTATCCTACGAGCAGTACTTC

clone size: few
J gene: TRBJ1-2
V gene: TRBV4-1
D gene: -
CDR3 protein: CASSQPDRDHGYTF
CDR3 DNA: TGCGCCAGCAGCCAGCCGGACAGAGACCATGGCTACACCTTC

clone size: -
J gene: TRBJ2-5
V gene: TRBV14
D gene: -
CDR3 protein: CASSQGYPQETQYF
CDR3 DNA: TGTGCCAGCAGCCAAGGGTACCCTCAAGAGACCCAGTACTTC

clone size: -
J gene: TRBJ2-6
V gene: TRBV7-9
D gene: -
CDR3 protein: CASSPRQALHSGANVLTF
CDR3 DNA: TGTGCCAGCAGCCCCCGACAGGCCCTTCATTCTGGGGCCAACGTCCTGACTTTC

clone size: -
J gene: TRBJ2-7
V gene: TRBV7-9
D gene: TRBD2
CDR3 protein: CASSIQAGGPNEQYF
CDR3 DNA: TGTGCCAGCAGCATCCAAGCGGGAGGGCCGAACGAGCAGTACTTC

clone size: once
J gene: TRBJ2-5
V gene: TRBV5-1
D gene: TRBD1
CDR3 protein: CASSSQGAAETQYF
CDR3 DNA: TGCGCCAGCAGCTCACAGGGGGCCGCGGAGACCCAGTACTTC

clone size: once
J gene: TRBJ2-1
V gene: TRBV9
D gene: TRBD1
CDR3 protein: CASSVGGGTGVNEQFF
CDR3 DNA: TGTGCCAGCAGCGTAGGGGGGGGGACAGGGGTCAATGAGCAGTTCTTC

clone size: -
J gene: TRBJ1-5
V gene: TRBV6-5
D gene: TRBD1
CDR3 protein: CASRATGTNQPQHF
CDR3 DNA: TGTGCCAGCAGGGCGACAGGGACCAATCAGCCCCAGCATTTT

clone size: -
J gene: TRBJ2-5
V gene: TRBV9
D gene: -
CDR3 protein: CASSARGSETQYF
CDR3 DNA: TGTGCCAGCAGCGCCAGGGGTTCAGAGACCCAGTACTTC

clone size: -
J gene: TRBJ2-7
V gene: TRBV15
D gene: TRBD2
CDR3 protein: CATSRGTSGYEQYF
CDR3 DNA: TGTGCCACCAGCAGGGGGACTAGCGGATACGAGCAGTACTTC

clone size: -
J gene: TRBJ1-3
V gene: TRBV5-5
D gene: -
CDR3 protein: CASSSELRDTPWPGNTIYF
CDR3 DNA: TGTGCCAGCAGCTCGGAACTCCGGGACACCCCGTGGCCTGGAAACACCATATATTTT

clone size: once
J gene: TRBJ2-7
V gene: TRBV28
D gene: TRBD1
CDR3 protein: CATAGPGSTGSYEQYF
CDR3 DNA: TGTGCCACCGCTGGCCCAGGATCGACAGGGTCCTACGAGCAGTACTTC

clone size: -
J gene: TRBJ2-5
V gene: TRBV19
D gene: -
CDR3 protein: CASSISGGGETQYF
CDR3 DNA: TGTGCCAGTAGTATCTCCGGGGGTGGGGAGACCCAGTACTTC

clone size: -
J gene: TRBJ1-2
V gene: TRBV18
D gene: -
CDR3 protein: CASSPWTLEGNYGYTF
CDR3 DNA: TGTGCCAGCTCACCTTGGACCCTCGAGGGGAACTATGGCTACACCTTC

clone size: once
J gene: TRBJ1-5
V gene: TRBV9
D gene: -
CDR3 protein: CASSDQGEYSNQPQHF
CDR3 DNA: TGTGCCAGCAGCGACCAGGGAGAGTATAGCAATCAGCCCCAGCATTTT

clone size: -
J gene: TRBJ1-4
V gene: TRBV7-2
D gene: -
CDR3 protein: CASSRTFTNEKLFF
CDR3 DNA: TGTGCCAGCAGTCGGACTTTCACTAATGAAAAACTGTTTTTT

clone size: -
J gene: TRBJ1-6
V gene: TRBV7-9
D gene: TRBD1
CDR3 protein: CASNPGQEYNSPLHF
CDR3 DNA: TGTGCCAGCAACCCAGGACAGGAGTATAATTCACCCCTCCACTTT

clone size: -
J gene: TRBJ2-7
V gene: TRBV25-1
D gene: TRBD2
CDR3 protein: CASSALAGYEQYF
CDR3 DNA: TGTGCCAGCAGTGCGCTAGCGGGCTACGAGCAGTACTTC

clone size: -
J gene: TRBJ2-2
V gene: TRBV6-5
D gene: -
CDR3 protein: CASRVRSTGELFF
CDR3 DNA: TGTGCCAGCAGGGTTAGAAGTACCGGGGAGCTGTTTTTT

clone size: -
J gene: TRBJ2-7
V gene: TRBV27
D gene: TRBD1
CDR3 protein: CASSPGQGIDEQYF
CDR3 DNA: TGTGCCAGCAGCCCGGGACAGGGGATCGACGAGCAGTACTTC

clone size: -
J gene: TRBJ2-3
V gene: TRBV6-6
D gene: -
CDR3 protein: CASSPMGLDTQYF
CDR3 DNA: TGTGCCAGCAGCCCTATGGGCCTAGATACGCAGTATTTT

clone size: once
J gene: TRBJ2-5
V gene: TRBV7-2
D gene: -
CDR3 protein: CASSPPQRVLWGETQYF
CDR3 DNA: TGTGCCAGCAGCCCCCCGCAGCGGGTCCTTTGGGGGGAGACCCAGTACTTC